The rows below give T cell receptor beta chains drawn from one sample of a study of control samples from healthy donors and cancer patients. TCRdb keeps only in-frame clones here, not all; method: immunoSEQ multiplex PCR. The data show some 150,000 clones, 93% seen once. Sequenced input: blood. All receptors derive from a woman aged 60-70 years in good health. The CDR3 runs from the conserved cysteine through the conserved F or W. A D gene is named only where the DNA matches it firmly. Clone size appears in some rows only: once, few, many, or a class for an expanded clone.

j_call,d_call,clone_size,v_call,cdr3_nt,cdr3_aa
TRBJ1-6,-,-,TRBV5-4,TGTGCCAGCAGCTTACGAAGGTCCCTAGATTCACCCCTCCACTTT,CASSLRRSLDSPLHF
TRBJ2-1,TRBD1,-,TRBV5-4,TGTGCCAGCAGCAACCGGGACAGATCCTACAATGAGCAGTTCTTC,CASSNRDRSYNEQFF
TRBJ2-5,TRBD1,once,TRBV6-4,TGTGCCAGCAGTGTCAGGACAGGGCGGCTCCAAGAGACCCAGTACTTC,CASSVRTGRLQETQYF
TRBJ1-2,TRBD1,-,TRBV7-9,TGTGCCAGCAGTACTACGGGACAGAGCTATGGCTACACCTTC,CASSTTGQSYGYTF
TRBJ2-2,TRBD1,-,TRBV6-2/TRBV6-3,TGTGCCAGCAGTTACTCAGACAGGGTGCCCTCCAACACCGGGGAGCTGTTTTTT,CASSYSDRVPSNTGELFF
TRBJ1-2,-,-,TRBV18,TGTGCCAGCTCACCGGAGACACCCTCGGGCTATGGCTACACCTTC,CASSPETPSGYGYTF
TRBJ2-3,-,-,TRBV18,TGTGCCAGCTCACACAGACGGGGGGCAAGCACAGATACGCAGTATTTT,CASSHRRGASTDTQYF
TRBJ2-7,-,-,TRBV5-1,TGCGCCAGCAGCTTGGCCGGGGCAGCCGCCTTCGAGGGGCAGTACTTC,CASSLAGAAAFEGQYF
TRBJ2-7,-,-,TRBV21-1,TGTGCCAGCAGCAAAGAGGAGTCCTACGAGCAGTACTTC,CASSKEESYEQYF
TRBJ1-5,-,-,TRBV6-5,TGTGCCAGCAGTTACTCGAGTAGGCCTGGCAATCAGCCCCAGCATTTT,CASSYSSRPGNQPQHF
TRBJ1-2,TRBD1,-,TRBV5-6,TGTGCCAGCAGCGGACAGGGGCTCTTTAACTATGGCTACACCTTC,CASSGQGLFNYGYTF
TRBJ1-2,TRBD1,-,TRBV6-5,TGTGCCAGCAGTCTCCTCCAGGGGGCTAGTGGCTACACCTTC,CASSLLQGASGYTF
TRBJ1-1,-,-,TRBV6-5,TGTGCCAGCACCTTATTCTCGGGAACTGGCACTGAAGCTTTCTTT,CASTLFSGTGTEAFF
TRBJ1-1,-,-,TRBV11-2,TGTGCCAGCAGACCTACACTGAGAAACACTGAAGCTTTCTTT,CASRPTLRNTEAFF
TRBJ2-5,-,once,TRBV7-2,TGTGCCAGCAGCTTTGGATGGGGGGGCCGGGAGACCCAGTACTTC,CASSFGWGGRETQYF
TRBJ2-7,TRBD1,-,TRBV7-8,TGTGCCAGCAGCTTGGGACAGGGCACCTTCTTCTACGAGCAGTACTTC,CASSLGQGTFFYEQYF
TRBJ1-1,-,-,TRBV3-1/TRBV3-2,TGTGCCAGCGGCAGACGGGATGAAGCTTTCTTT,CASGRRDEAFF
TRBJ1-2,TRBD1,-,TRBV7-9,TGTGCCAGCAGCGCGACAGGGAGTAAGAGCTATGGCTACACCTTC,CASSATGSKSYGYTF
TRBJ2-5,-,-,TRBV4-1,TGCGCCAGCAGCCCGACGCCGGGACTCAGTGCAGAGACCCAGTACTTC,CASSPTPGLSAETQYF
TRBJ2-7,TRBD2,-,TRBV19,TGTGCCAGTAGTCGGGAGCCCTTGGTAGCGGGGGGGCTCGAGCAGTACTTC,CASSREPLVAGGLEQYF
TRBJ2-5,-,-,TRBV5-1,TGCGCCAGCAGCGAGGGAGGAGGAGAGACCCAGTACTTC,CASSEGGGETQYF
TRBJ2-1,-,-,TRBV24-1,TGTGCCACCAGTGACACAAAGGGGGGGGCCGCTAGCTCCTACAATGAGCAGTTCTTC,CATSDTKGGAASSYNEQFF
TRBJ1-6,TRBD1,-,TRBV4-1,TGCGCCAGCAGCCGACAGGGTATCGGTTCACCCCTCCACTTT,CASSRQGIGSPLHF
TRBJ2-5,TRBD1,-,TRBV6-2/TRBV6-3,TGTGCCAGCAGTCAAGGACAGGGGCGCGAGACCCAGTACTTC,CASSQGQGRETQYF
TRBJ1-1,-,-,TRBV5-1,TGCGCCAGCAGCTTGTTTAACACTGAAGCTTTCTTT,CASSLFNTEAFF
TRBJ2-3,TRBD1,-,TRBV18,TGTGCCAGCTCACCGGAAAGGGGGCAAGATACGCAGTATTTT,CASSPERGQDTQYF
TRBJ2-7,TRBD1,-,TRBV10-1,TGCGCCAGCAGTGAAGGGACAGGGATCCTAAGGCGCGAGCAGTACTTC,CASSEGTGILRREQYF
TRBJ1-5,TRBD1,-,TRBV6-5,TGTGCCAGCAGCCTCCGACAGGGAGATCAGCCCCAGCATTTT,CASSLRQGDQPQHF
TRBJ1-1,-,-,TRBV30,TGTGCCTGGAGTGTATACAGCTCTGAAGCTTTCTTT,CAWSVYSSEAFF
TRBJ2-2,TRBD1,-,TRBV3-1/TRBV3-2,TGTGCCAGCAGCCCCTGCGGGCCGGGGGGACAGGGGAACACCGGGGAGCTGTTTTTT,CASSPCGPGGQGNTGELFF
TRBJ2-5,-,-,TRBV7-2,TGTGCCAGCAGGCGCAGGGGGGGGTTTGGGGAGACCCAGTACTTC,CASRRRGGFGETQYF
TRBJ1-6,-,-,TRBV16,TGTGCCAGCAGCCAATCGGGGCAGGCCAATTCACCCCTCCACTTT,CASSQSGQANSPLHF
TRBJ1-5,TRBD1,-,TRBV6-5,TGTGCCAGCAGAGATGGACAGGGAACGATTCAGCCCCAGCATTTT,CASRDGQGTIQPQHF
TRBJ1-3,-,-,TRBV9,TGTGCCAGCAGCCCAGGAGGACAGCGTGGAAACACCATATATTTT,CASSPGGQRGNTIYF
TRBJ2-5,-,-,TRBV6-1,TGTGCCAGCAGTGAAGCTGGACGGAGAGAGACCCAGTACTTC,CASSEAGRRETQYF
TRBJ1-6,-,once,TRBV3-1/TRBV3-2,TGTGCCAGCAGCCAGGGGCAAAATTCACCCCTCCACTTT,CASSQGQNSPLHF
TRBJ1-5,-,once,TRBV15,TGTGCCACCAGCAGAGATCACATCACCGGGGGTAGCAATCAGCCCCAGCATTTT,CATSRDHITGGSNQPQHF
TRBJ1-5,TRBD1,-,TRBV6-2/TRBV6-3,TGTGCCAGCAGCCCCAGACAGGGGGGGGAGCATTTT,CASSPRQGGEHF
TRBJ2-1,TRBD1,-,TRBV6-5,TGTGCCAGCACCGTGGACAGGGGGATCGGTGAGCAGTTCTTC,CASTVDRGIGEQFF
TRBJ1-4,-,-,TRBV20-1,TGCAGTGCTAGTAATATTAGGACCGACAGGCTTAATGAAAAACTGTTTTTT,CSASNIRTDRLNEKLFF
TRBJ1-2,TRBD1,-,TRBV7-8,TGTGCCAGCATGGTACAGGGGGCGGCCGGTGGCTACACCTTC,CASMVQGAAGGYTF
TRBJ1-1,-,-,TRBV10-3,TGTGCCATCAGTGGACACCGGAACAGTTTGAACACTGAAGCTTTCTTT,CAISGHRNSLNTEAFF
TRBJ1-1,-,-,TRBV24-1,TGTGCCACCAGTGATTTGCAAATTCTGGGTGTTAGGACTGAAGCTTTCTTT,CATSDLQILGVRTEAFF
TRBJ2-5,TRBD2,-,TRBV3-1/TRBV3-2,TGTGCCAGCAGCCAGGGGATAGCGGGGCAAGAGACCCAGTACTTC,CASSQGIAGQETQYF
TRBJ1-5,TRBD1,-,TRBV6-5,TGTGCCAGCAGTTACAGGCCAGGGGGTGATCAGCCCCAGCATTTT,CASSYRPGGDQPQHF
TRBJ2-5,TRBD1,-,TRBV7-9,TGTGCCAGCAGCCCGGGACAGGGGGAAATTGTTGAGACCCAGTACTTC,CASSPGQGEIVETQYF
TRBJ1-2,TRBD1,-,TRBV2,TGTGCCAGCAGTGCCAGACAGGGGACCCCCGTAAACTATGGCTACACCTTC,CASSARQGTPVNYGYTF
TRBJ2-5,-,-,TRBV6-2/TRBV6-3,TGTGCCAGCAGTTACGTATTGATTCAAGAGACCCAGTACTTC,CASSYVLIQETQYF
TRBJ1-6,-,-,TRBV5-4,TGTGCCAGCAGCTTGGGTGTCCAGAAAAATTCACCCCTCCACTTT,CASSLGVQKNSPLHF
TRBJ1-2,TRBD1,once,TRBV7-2,TGTGCCAGCAGCGCATCCGGGACAGGGGGCATTAGTGGCTACACCTTC,CASSASGTGGISGYTF
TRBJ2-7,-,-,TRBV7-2,TGTGCCAGCAGCTTTACGGGCTACGAGCAGTACTTC,CASSFTGYEQYF
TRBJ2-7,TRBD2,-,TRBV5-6,TGTGCCAGCAGCCGCCGCGGGGGGCTGCACGAGCAGTACTTC,CASSRRGGLHEQYF
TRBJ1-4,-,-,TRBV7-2,TGTGCCAGCAGCTTATACCGGGCTAATGAAAAACTGTTTTTT,CASSLYRANEKLFF
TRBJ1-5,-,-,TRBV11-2,TGTGCCAGCAGCTTAGAGGGGGCGAGCAATCAGCCCCAGCATTTT,CASSLEGASNQPQHF
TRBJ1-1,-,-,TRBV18,TGTGCCAGCTCACCCCCTAGTCGGGGGAACACTGAAGCTTTCTTT,CASSPPSRGNTEAFF
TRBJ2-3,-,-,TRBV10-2,TGCGCCAGCAGTGAGGCCGGCAACCTTAATCTGTTGTATTTT,CASSEAGNLNLLYF
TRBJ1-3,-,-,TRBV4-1,TGCGCCAGCAGCCTGGAGCAGAGAGCTGGAAACACCATATATTTT,CASSLEQRAGNTIYF
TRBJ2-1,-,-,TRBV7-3,TGTGCCAGCAGCCCCTACGCTCACAATGAGCAGTTCTTC,CASSPYAHNEQFF